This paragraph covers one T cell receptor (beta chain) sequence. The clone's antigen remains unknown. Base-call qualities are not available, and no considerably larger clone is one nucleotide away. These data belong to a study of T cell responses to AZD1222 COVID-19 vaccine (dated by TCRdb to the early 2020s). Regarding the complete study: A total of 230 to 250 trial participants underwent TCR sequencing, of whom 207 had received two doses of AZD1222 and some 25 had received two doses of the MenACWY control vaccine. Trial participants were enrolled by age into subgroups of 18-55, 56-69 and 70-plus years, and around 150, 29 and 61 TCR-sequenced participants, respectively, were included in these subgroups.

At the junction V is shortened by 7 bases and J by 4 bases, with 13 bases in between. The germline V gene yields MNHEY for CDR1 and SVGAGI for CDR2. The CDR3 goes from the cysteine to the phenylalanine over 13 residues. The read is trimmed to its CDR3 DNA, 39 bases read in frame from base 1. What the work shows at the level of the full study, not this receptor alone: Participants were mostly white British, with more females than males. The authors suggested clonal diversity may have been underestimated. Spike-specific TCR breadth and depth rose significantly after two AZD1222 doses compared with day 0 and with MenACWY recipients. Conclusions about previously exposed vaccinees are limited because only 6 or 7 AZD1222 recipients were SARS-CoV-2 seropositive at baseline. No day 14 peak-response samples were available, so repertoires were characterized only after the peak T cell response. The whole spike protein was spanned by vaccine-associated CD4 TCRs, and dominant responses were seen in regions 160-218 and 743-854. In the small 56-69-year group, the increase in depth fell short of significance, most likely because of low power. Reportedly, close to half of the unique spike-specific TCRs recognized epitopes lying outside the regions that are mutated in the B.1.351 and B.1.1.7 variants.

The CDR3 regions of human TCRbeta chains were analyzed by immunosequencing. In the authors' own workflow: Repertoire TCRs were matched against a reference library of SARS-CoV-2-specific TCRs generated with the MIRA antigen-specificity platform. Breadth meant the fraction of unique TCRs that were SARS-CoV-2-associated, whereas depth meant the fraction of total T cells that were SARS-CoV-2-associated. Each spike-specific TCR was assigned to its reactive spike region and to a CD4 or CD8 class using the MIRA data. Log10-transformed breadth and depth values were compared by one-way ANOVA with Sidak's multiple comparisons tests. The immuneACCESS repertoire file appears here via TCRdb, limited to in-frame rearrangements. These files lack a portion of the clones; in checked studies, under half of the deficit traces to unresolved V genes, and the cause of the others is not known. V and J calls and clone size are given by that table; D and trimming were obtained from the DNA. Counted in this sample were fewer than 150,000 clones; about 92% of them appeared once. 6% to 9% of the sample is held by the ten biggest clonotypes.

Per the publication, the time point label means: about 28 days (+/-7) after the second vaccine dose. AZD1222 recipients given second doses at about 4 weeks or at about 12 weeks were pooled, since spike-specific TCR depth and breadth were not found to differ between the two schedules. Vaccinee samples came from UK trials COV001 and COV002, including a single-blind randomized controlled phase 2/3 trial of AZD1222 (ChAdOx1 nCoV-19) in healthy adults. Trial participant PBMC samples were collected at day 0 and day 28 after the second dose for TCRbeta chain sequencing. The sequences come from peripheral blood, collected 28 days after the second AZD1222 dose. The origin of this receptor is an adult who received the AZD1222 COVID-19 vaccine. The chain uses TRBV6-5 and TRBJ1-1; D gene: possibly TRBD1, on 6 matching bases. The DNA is TGTGCCAGCAAGAACAGGGAGGGCACTGAAGCTTTCTTT. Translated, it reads CASKNREGTEAFF.